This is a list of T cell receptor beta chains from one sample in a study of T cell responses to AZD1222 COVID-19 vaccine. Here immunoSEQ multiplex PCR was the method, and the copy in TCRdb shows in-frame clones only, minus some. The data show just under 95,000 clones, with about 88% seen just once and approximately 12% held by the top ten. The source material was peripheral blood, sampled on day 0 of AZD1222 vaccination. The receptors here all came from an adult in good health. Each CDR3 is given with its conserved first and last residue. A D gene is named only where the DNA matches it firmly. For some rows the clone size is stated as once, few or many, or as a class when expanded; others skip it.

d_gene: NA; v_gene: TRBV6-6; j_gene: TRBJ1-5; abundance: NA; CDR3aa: CASSYSSNQPQHF; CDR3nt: TGTGCCAGCAGTTACTCATCCAATCAGCCCCAGCATTTT
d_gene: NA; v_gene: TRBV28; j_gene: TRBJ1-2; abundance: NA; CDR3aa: CASSPRGGYTF; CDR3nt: TGTGCCAGCAGCCCCAGGGGTGGCTACACCTTC
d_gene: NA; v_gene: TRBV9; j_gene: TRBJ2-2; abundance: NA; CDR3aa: CASSVEGGTGELFF; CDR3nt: TGTGCCAGCAGCGTAGAAGGGGGCACCGGGGAGCTGTTTTTT
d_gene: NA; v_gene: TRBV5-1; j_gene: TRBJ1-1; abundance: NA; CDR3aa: CASSLVPKGNTEAFF; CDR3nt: TGCGCCAGCAGCTTGGTCCCAAAAGGGAACACTGAAGCTTTCTTT
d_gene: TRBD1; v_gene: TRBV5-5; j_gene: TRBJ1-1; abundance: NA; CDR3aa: CASSRQGANTEAFF; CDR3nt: TGTGCCAGCAGCCGACAGGGGGCGAACACTGAAGCTTTCTTT
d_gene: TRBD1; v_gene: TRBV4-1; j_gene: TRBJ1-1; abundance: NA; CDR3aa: CASSQGGTDEAFF; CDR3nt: TGCGCCAGCAGCCAAGGAGGGACAGATGAAGCTTTCTTT
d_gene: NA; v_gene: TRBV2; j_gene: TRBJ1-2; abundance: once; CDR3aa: CASSGQNYGYTF; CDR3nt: TGTGCCAGCAGTGGACAGAACTATGGCTACACCTTC
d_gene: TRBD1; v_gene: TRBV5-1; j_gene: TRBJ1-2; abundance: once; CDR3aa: CASSADRAGYTF; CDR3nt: TGCGCCAGCAGCGCAGACAGGGCCGGCTACACCTTC
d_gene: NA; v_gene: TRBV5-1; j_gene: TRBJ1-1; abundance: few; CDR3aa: CASSPSAGRGNTEAFF; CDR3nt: TGCGCCAGCAGCCCCAGCGCGGGGAGAGGAAACACTGAAGCTTTCTTT
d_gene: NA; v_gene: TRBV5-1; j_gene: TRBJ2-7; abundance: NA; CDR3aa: CASSSSGGSYEQYF; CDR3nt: TGCGCCAGCAGCTCCTCCGGCGGCTCCTACGAGCAGTACTTC
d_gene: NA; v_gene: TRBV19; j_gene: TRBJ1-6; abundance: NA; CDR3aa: CASSIGRYNSPLHF; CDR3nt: TGTGCCAGTAGTATTGGGCGCTATAATTCACCCCTCCACTTT
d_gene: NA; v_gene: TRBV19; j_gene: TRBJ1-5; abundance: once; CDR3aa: CASTLGRSNQPQHF; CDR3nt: TGTGCCAGTACCTTGGGAAGGTCCAATCAGCCCCAGCATTTT
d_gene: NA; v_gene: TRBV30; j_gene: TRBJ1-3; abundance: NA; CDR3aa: CAWSWSRSSGNTIYF; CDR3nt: TGTGCCTGGAGTTGGAGCCGAAGCTCTGGAAACACCATATATTTT
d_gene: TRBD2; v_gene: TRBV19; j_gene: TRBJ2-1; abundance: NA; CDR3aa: CASQPSGGLGEQFF; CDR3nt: TGTGCCAGTCAGCCTAGCGGGGGGTTGGGTGAGCAGTTCTTC
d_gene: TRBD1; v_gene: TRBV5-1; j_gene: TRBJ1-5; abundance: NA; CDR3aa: CASSLGTGGGSQPQHF; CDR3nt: TGCGCCAGCAGCCTCGGGACAGGGGGCGGAAGTCAGCCCCAGCATTTT
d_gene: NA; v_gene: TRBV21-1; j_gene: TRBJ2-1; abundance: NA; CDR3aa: CASSKIGGAPYNEQFF; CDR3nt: TGTGCCAGCAGCAAAATTGGCGGTGCCCCCTACAATGAGCAGTTCTTC
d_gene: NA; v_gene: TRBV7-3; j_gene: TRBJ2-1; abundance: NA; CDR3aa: CASSRARGSYNEQFF; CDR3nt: TGTGCCAGCAGCCGAGCGCGGGGTTCCTACAATGAGCAGTTCTTC
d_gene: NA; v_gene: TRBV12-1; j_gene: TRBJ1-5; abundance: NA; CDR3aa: CASSAGQGARPNQPQHF; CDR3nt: TGTGCCAGCAGCGCGGGACAGGGGGCGCGACCCAATCAGCCCCAGCATTTT
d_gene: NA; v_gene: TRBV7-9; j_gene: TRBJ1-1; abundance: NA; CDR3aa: CASSLVQGTEAFF; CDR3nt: TGTGCCAGCAGCTTAGTCCAGGGCACTGAAGCTTTCTTT
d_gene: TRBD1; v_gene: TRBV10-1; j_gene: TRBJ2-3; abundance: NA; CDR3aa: CASSGPGGEDTQYF; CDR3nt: TGCGCCAGCAGTGGACCAGGGGGCGAAGATACGCAGTATTTT
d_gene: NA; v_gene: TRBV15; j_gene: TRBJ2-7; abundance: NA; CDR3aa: CATSRGYNPRREQYF; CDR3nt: TGTGCCACCAGCAGAGGCTACAATCCCCGCCGGGAGCAGTACTTC
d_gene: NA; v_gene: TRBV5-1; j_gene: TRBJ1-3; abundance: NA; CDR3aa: CASSLEAGRSGNTIYF; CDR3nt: TGCGCCAGCAGCTTGGAAGCAGGGCGATCTGGAAACACCATATATTTT
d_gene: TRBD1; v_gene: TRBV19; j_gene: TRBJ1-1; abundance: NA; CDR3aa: CASRNFGQGSTEAFF; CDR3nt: TGTGCCAGTAGAAACTTCGGACAGGGCAGCACTGAAGCTTTCTTT
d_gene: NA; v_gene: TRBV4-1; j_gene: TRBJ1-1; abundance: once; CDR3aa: CASSQAAGGLSGEAFF; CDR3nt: TGCGCCAGCAGCCAGGCTGCGGGGGGGCTGTCGGGTGAAGCTTTCTTT
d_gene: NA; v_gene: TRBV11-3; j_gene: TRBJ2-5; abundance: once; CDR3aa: CASSLDPELHPQETQYF; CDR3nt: TGTGCCAGCAGCTTAGATCCGGAACTGCATCCCCAAGAGACCCAGTACTTC
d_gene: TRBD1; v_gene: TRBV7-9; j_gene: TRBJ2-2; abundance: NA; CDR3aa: CASTIGGQGNSGELFF; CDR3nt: TGTGCCAGCACCATCGGGGGACAGGGCAACTCCGGGGAGCTGTTTTTT
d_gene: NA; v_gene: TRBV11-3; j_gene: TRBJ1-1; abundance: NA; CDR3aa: CASSEGAGTEAFF; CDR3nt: TGTGCCAGCAGCGAAGGGGCGGGCACTGAAGCTTTCTTT
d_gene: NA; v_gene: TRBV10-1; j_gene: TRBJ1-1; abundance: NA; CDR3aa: CASSISRGATEAFF; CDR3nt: TGCGCCAGCAGTATCTCTAGGGGGGCGACTGAAGCTTTCTTT
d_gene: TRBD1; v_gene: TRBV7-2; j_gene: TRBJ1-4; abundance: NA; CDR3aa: CASSLALQGPPTNEKLFF; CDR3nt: TGTGCCAGCAGCTTAGCACTACAGGGGCCCCCAACTAATGAAAAACTGTTTTTT
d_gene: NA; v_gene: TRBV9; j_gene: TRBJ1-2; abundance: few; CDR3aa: CASSGGGNYGYTF; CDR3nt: TGTGCCAGCAGCGGAGGGGGGAACTATGGCTACACCTTC
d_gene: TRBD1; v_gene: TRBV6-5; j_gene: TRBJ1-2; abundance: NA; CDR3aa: CASSRQGNGYGYTF; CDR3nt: TGTGCCAGCAGCCGACAGGGGAATGGCTATGGCTACACCTTC